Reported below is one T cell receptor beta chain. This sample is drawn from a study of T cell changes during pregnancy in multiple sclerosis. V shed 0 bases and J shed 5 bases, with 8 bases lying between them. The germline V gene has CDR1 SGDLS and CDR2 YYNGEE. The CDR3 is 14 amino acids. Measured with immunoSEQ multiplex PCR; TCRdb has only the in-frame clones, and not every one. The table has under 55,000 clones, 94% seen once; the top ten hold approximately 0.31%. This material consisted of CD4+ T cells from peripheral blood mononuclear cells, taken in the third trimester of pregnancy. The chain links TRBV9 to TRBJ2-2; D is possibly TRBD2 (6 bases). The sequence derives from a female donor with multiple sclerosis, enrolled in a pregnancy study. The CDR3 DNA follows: TGTGCCAGCAGCGTAGGGGCGGGGACCGGGGAGCTGTTTTTT. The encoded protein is CASSVGAGTGELFF.